A single sample gave rise to the 4 T cell receptor beta chains below, sequenced in a study of beta chain features in type 1 diabetes. Sequenced material consisted of expressed TCRB transcripts (all of the isolated RNA was reverse transcribed). Using immunoSEQ multiplex PCR, the repertoire was profiled, and TCRdb retains in-frame clones only, with some absent. The sample holds some 400,000 clones, over 13% seen once. Sequenced sample: naive CD4+ T cells from blood. The receptors here all came from a woman under 30 in good health.

J is TRBJ1-1 and V is TRBV28; the D is unclear. V was clipped by 5 bases and J by 5 bases, with 9 bases between them. The CDR3 has 12 amino acids. Germline V gene sequence: CDR1 MDHEN, CDR2 SYDVKM. CDR3 DNA: TGTGCCAGCAGTCCCAGCAGGACTGAAGCTTTCTTT. It specifies CASSPSRTEAFF.

This sequence joins TRBV30 and TRBJ1-3, with TRBD1 identical over 8 bases. CDR3 length: 16 amino acids. Germline loops: CDR1 GTSNPN, CDR2 SVGIG (reference sequence). Trimming cost V 4 bases and J 2 bases; bases outside gene matches: 10. CDR3 in amino acids: CAWTNLLDRAGNTIYF. In nucleotides, the CDR3 is TGTGCCTGGACTAACTTGTTGGACAGGGCTGGAAACACCATATATTTT.

This clone was seen a handful of times. The sample has other DNA sequences that encode this CDR3 too. The rearrangement joins TRBV7-9 to TRBJ1-5, with D maybe TRBD1 (5 bases). The V gene's germline CDR1 is SEHNR and CDR2 FQNEAQ (reference sequence). V shed 6 bases and J shed 4 bases, with 7 bases lying between them. This CDR3 is 12 amino acids long. CDR3 sequence reads: CASSRGNQPQHF. Written as DNA, the CDR3 is TGTGCCAGCAGTCGGGGGAATCAGCCCCAGCATTTT.

There are a few counts of this clone. The chain carries TRBV2 and TRBJ2-1, with TRBD1 matching 7 bases. With 6 bases clipped from V and 3 bases from J, the junction kept 5 bases outside the gene matches. Per germline, CDR1 SNHLY and CDR2 FYNNEI. This CDR3 comprises 14 residues. CDR3 residues: CASRGQLVYNEQFF. The CDR3 region has the DNA TGTGCCAGCAGGGGACAGTTAGTCTACAATGAGCAGTTCTTC.